This is a list of T cell receptor beta chains from one sample in a study of shared clonotypes between healthy human individuals. Sequenced by immunoSEQ multiplex PCR; TCRdb stores in-frame clones only, minus some. The data hold 1.4 million to 1.5 million clones, with roughly 95% observed a single time. The sequenced material came from naive CD4+ T cells sorted from blood. All receptors derive from a man aged 25-40 years in good health. Each CDR3 is given with its conserved first and last residue. A D gene is named only where the DNA matches it firmly. Expanded clones are given a class, and other clones once, few, many or no size at all.

V gene,D gene,clone size,J gene,CDR3 DNA,CDR3 protein
TRBV10-2,.,.,TRBJ1-5,TGCGCCAGCAGTGAGTGGGTGGGTGGAGGCAATCAGCCCCAGCATTTT,CASSEWVGGGNQPQHF
TRBV7-9,.,.,TRBJ1-1,TGTGCCAGCAGCTTAGCAGGGGCCCTGAACACTGAAGCTTTCTTT,CASSLAGALNTEAFF
TRBV27,TRBD2,.,TRBJ2-7,TGTGCCAGCAGTCGACTAGCGGGACTCGAGCAGTACTTC,CASSRLAGLEQYF
TRBV18,.,.,TRBJ1-1,TGTGCCAGCTCACACTCGATCTGGAACACTGAAGCTTTCTTT,CASSHSIWNTEAFF
TRBV4-3,.,.,TRBJ1-5,TGCGCCAGCAGCCAAGACTCCCAGGTCAGCAATCAGCCCCAGCATTTT,CASSQDSQVSNQPQHF
TRBV7-2,.,once,TRBJ2-5,TGTGCCAGCAGCTTGGATAGGGGGATTCAAGAGACCCAGTACTTC,CASSLDRGIQETQYF
TRBV19,TRBD1,.,TRBJ1-5,TGTGCCAGTACCCCGGACAGGGGGCTCAATCAGCCCCAGCATTTT,CASTPDRGLNQPQHF
TRBV7-6,.,.,TRBJ2-7,TGTGCCAGCAGCTTAAGTACAGGTCCTTCCTACGAGCAGTACTTC,CASSLSTGPSYEQYF
TRBV6-5,.,.,TRBJ2-2,TGTGCCAGCAGCCATCCAGACAGAAACACCGGGGAGCTGTTTTTT,CASSHPDRNTGELFF
TRBV11-3,.,.,TRBJ2-3,TGTGCCAGCAGCTTACAGGGTCCCGCAGATACGCAGTATTTT,CASSLQGPADTQYF
TRBV29-1,.,.,TRBJ1-2,TGCAGCGTTGTAGACAGGTATAACCCCTATGGCTACACCTTC,CSVVDRYNPYGYTF
TRBV18,TRBD1,.,TRBJ2-1,TGTGCCAGCTCCCGAAATTCCGGGACAGGGGCGAACAATGAGCAGTTCTTC,CASSRNSGTGANNEQFF
TRBV6-5,.,.,TRBJ2-7,TGTGCCAGCAGCCGTGGGGCCGCCACCTACGAGCAGTACTTC,CASSRGAATYEQYF
TRBV7-2,.,.,TRBJ1-2,TGTGCCAGCAGCCCCCGACAGAGTGGAGAGTGGGATGGCTACACCTTC,CASSPRQSGEWDGYTF
TRBV11-2,.,once,TRBJ2-5,TGTGCCAGCAGTCTACACGGGATGGGGACCCAGTACTTC,CASSLHGMGTQYF
TRBV15,.,.,TRBJ2-7,TGTGCCACCAGCAGAGATGTAGGCGAGCAGTACTTC,CATSRDVGEQYF
TRBV18,.,.,TRBJ1-2,TGTGCCAGCTCACCAGTTCCAGCTAGCTATGGCTACACCTTC,CASSPVPASYGYTF
TRBV5-6,TRBD2,.,TRBJ2-3,TGTGCCAGCAGGTATTGGACGCGGGGGGGAGATACGCAGTATTTT,CASRYWTRGGDTQYF
TRBV11-3,.,.,TRBJ2-3,TGTGCCAGCAGTTTGCGGGGCGCAGATACGCAGTATTTT,CASSLRGADTQYF
TRBV28,.,.,TRBJ2-5,TGTGCCAGCAGTTCCGGGACCCAAACAGGGACCCAGTACTTC,CASSSGTQTGTQYF
TRBV28,.,many,TRBJ2-7,TGTGCCAGCAGTTTATACTACGAGCAGTACTTC,CASSLYYEQYF
TRBV5-1,.,.,TRBJ1-2,TGCGCCAGCAGCTTGAGCGGTTTAAGTAGCTACACCTTC,CASSLSGLSSYTF
TRBV10-2,.,.,TRBJ2-5,TGCGCCAGCTTCGATCCGGGACGTTCGCAAGAGACCCAGTACTTC,CASFDPGRSQETQYF
TRBV7-9,TRBD1,.,TRBJ2-1,TGTGCCAGCAGCTTTGGACAGGGGAATTATAATGAGCAGTTCTTC,CASSFGQGNYNEQFF
TRBV18,.,.,TRBJ1-4,TGTGCCAGCTCACCACCGAGCAGAGAAGGTGAAAAACTGTTTTTT,CASSPPSREGEKLFF
TRBV10-3,.,.,TRBJ2-7,TGTGCCATCAGTGATAATGTCCGTACCTACGAGCAGTACTTC,CAISDNVRTYEQYF
TRBV7-2,.,.,TRBJ1-2,TGTGCCGGTGAGGTGGAGGACGGCTACACCTTC,CAGEVEDGYTF
TRBV5-4,.,.,TRBJ2-5,TGTGCCAGCAGCTCGCGGGCACAGGGAGGGGGTCAAGAGACCCAGTACTTC,CASSSRAQGGGQETQYF
TRBV18,.,once,TRBJ1-2,TGTGCCAGCTCACCGGACAGTACTAACTATGGCTACACCTTC,CASSPDSTNYGYTF
TRBV19,TRBD1,.,TRBJ1-5,TGTGCCAGTATATCGCACAGGGGGACTTGGCAGCCCCAGCATTTT,CASISHRGTWQPQHF
TRBV27,.,.,TRBJ1-1,TGTGCCAGCAGTCCCACCTTCGCTTTCTTT,CASSPTFAFF
TRBV27,.,.,TRBJ1-5,TGTGCCAGCAGTTTATCATCCCAGGGAAGGAATCAGCCCCAGCATTTT,CASSLSSQGRNQPQHF
TRBV27,.,.,TRBJ2-1,TGTGCCAGCACCAACCTTGGAGGGAATGAGCAGTTCTTC,CASTNLGGNEQFF
TRBV11-2,.,.,TRBJ2-7,TGTGCCAGCAGCTCTCGACCGGCAAGCTCCTACGAGCAGTACTTC,CASSSRPASSYEQYF
TRBV4-1,TRBD2,.,TRBJ2-3,TGCGCCAGCAGCAGTTTAGCGGGTATCGGGACAGATACGCAGTATTTT,CASSSLAGIGTDTQYF
TRBV6-5,.,.,TRBJ2-1,TGTGCCAGCAGTCTCCAAAGCCTGTACAATGAGCAGTTCTTC,CASSLQSLYNEQFF
TRBV6-1,.,.,TRBJ1-1,TGTGCCAGCAGGGGTGGCGGGGGTGGCGCTTTCTTT,CASRGGGGGAFF
TRBV9,TRBD2,.,TRBJ2-1,TGTGCCAGCAGCGTAGCTAGCGGAATTTACAATGAGCAGTTCTTC,CASSVASGIYNEQFF
TRBV10-3,.,.,TRBJ2-3,TGTGCCATCAGTTATGGTGGGAGCACAGATACGCAGTATTTT,CAISYGGSTDTQYF